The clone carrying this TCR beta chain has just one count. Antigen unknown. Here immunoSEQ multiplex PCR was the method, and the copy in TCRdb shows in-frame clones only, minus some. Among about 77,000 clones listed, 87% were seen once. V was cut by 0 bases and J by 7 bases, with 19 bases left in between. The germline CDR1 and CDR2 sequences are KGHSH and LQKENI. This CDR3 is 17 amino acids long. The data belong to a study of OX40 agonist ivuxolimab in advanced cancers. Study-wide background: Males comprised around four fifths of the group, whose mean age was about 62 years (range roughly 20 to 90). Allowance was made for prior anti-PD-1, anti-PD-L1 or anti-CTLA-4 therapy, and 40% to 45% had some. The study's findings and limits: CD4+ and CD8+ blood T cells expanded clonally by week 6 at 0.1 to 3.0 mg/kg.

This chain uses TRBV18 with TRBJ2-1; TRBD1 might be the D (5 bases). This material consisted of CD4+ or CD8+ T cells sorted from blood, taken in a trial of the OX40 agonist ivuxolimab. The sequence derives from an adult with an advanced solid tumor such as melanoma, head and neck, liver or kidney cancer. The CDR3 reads CASSPPSAGKLLNEQFF. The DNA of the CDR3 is TGTGCCAGCTCACCACCGTCGGCAGGGAAACTACTAAATGAGCAGTTCTTC.